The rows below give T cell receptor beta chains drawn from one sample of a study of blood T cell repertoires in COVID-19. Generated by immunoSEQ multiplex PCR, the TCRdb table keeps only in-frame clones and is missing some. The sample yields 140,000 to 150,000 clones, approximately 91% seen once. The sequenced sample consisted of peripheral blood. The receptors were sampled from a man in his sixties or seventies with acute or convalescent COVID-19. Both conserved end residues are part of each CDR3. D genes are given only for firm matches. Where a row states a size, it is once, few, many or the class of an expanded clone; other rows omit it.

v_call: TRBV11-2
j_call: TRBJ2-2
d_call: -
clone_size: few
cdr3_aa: CASSPAGTVTGELFF
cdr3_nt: TGTGCCAGCAGTCCCGCGGGGACAGTCACCGGGGAGCTGTTTTTT

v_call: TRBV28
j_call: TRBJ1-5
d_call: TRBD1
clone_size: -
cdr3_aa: CASSQNRGQVILVSNQPQHF
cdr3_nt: TGTGCCAGCAGCCAAAACCGGGGACAGGTCATTTTGGTTAGCAATCAGCCCCAGCATTTT

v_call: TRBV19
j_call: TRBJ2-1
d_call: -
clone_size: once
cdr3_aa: CASSITGRNEQFF
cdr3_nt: TGTGCCAGTAGTATAACAGGGCGCAATGAGCAGTTCTTC

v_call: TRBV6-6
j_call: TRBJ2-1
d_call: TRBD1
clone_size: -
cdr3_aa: CASSSQGAVLAEQFF
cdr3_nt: TGTGCCAGCAGTTCACAGGGGGCAGTGCTGGCTGAGCAGTTCTTC

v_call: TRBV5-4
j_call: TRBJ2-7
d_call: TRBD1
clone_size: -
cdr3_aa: CASSLTGGLSYEQYF
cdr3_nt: TGTGCCAGCAGCTTGACAGGGGGCCTTTCCTACGAGCAGTACTTC

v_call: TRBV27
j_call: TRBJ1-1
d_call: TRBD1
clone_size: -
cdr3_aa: CASSLSPGTGEAFF
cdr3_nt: TGTGCCAGCAGTTTATCGCCCGGGACAGGTGAAGCTTTCTTT

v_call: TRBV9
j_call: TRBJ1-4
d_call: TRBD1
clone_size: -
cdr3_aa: CASSTRGDRAEEKLFF
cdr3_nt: TGTGCCAGCAGTACCCGGGGGGACAGGGCGGAGGAAAAACTGTTTTTT

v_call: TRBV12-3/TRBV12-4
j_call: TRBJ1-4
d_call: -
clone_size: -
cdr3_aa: CASSLTGREKLFF
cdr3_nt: TGTGCCAGCAGTTTGACAGGAAGGGAAAAACTGTTTTTT

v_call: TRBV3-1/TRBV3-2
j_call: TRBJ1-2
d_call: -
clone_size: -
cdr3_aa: CASSQGSSRGTF
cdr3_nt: TGTGCCAGCAGCCAGGGCAGCTCCAGGGGCACCTTC

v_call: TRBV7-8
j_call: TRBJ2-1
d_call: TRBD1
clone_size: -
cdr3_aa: CASSMGTGSYNEQFF
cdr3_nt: TGTGCCAGCAGCATGGGGACAGGCTCCTACAATGAGCAGTTCTTC

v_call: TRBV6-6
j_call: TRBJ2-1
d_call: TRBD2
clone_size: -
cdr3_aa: CASSYSPGLAGDEQFF
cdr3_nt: TGTGCCAGCAGTTACTCTCCGGGACTAGCGGGAGATGAGCAGTTCTTC

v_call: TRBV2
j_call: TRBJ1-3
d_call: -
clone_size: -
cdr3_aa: CASRDRSSGNTIYF
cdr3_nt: TGTGCCAGCAGAGACAGGAGCTCTGGAAACACCATATATTTT

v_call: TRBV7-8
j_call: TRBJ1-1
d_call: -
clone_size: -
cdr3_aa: CASSLVGGNEAFF
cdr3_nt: TGTGCCAGCAGCTTAGTGGGGGGTAATGAAGCTTTCTTT

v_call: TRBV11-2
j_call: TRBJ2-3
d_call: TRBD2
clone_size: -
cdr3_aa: CASSGARLAGTQYF
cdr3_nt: TGTGCCAGCAGCGGGGCGCGGCTAGCGGGTACGCAGTATTTT

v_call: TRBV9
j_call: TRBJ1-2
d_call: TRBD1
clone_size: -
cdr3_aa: CASSRTQGGAWGYTF
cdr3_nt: TGTGCCAGCAGCCGGACCCAGGGGGGCGCGTGGGGCTACACCTTC

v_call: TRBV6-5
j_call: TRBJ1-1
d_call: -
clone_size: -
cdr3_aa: CASSFGRSNTEAFF
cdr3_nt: TGTGCCAGCAGTTTTGGCAGGTCGAACACTGAAGCTTTCTTT

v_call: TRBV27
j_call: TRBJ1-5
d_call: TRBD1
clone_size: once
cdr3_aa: CASSSLGTASNQPQHF
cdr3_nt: TGTGCCAGCAGTTCCCTAGGGACAGCCAGCAATCAGCCCCAGCATTTT

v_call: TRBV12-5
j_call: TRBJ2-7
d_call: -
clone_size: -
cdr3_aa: CASGLAPTVNYEQYF
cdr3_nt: TGTGCTAGTGGTTTGGCTCCGACAGTAAACTACGAGCAGTACTTC

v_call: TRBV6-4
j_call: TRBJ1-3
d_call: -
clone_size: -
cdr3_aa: CASSEADRYSGNTIYF
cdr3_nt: TGTGCCAGCAGTGAGGCGGACAGATACTCTGGAAACACCATATATTTT

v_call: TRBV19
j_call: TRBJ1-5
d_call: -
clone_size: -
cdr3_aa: CASSIVAGSNQPQHF
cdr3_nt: TGTGCCAGTAGTATAGTTGCGGGGAGCAATCAGCCCCAGCATTTT